The 16 T cell receptor beta chains reported below all come from one sample, sequenced in a study of cytomegalovirus exposure and HLA in healthy donors. PCR primers comprised 60 Vbeta and 13 Jbeta primers. Assay: immunoSEQ multiplex PCR; the TCRdb copy retains only in-frame clones and omits some. The table shows some 110,000 clones, with about two thirds occurring only once. Source material: PBMCs. These receptors were taken from a man aged 25 to 40 in good health and CMV-seropositive.

The genes are TRBV7-2 and TRBJ1-2; a weak D match, TRBD1 (5 bases). V was pared by 3 bases and J by 1 base, with 12 bases between. This CDR3 spans 15 amino acids. Germline V gene lookup returns CDR1 SGHTA and CDR2 FQGNSA. Here the CDR3 reads CASSFTSRVNYGYTF. The CDR3 DNA reads TGTGCCAGCAGCTTTACTTCCAGGGTTAACTATGGCTACACCTTC.

V gene TRBV5-1 combines with J gene TRBJ1-2, with D possibly matching TRBD1 (5 bases). CDR1 is SGHRS and CDR2 is YFSETQ in the germline V gene. The V end was cut by 2 bases, the J end by 8 bases, with 13 bases between. CDR3 length equals 13 residues. CDR3 residues: CASSFEGEEGYTF. The CDR3 DNA reads as TGCGCCAGCAGCTTCGAAGGGGAGGAGGGCTACACCTTC.

The table lists this clone with a few counts. J is TRBJ2-3 and V is TRBV9, with 8 positions matching TRBD1. J lost 2 bases, V lost 0 bases, and 8 bases had no gene match. Germline-derived CDR1 and CDR2 are SGDLS and YYNGEE. This CDR3 is built from 17 residues. The CDR3, as DNA: TGTGCCAGCAGCGTAGAGTGGACAGGGATGAACACAGATACGCAGTATTTT. Its protein product is CASSVEWTGMNTDTQYF.

This rearrangement joins TRBV27 to TRBJ2-2; weak D call: TRBD1 (6 bases). This CDR3 has 15 residues. Deletions cut 2 bases from V and 5 bases from J, with 12 bases between. Germline CDR1 MNHEY, CDR2 SMNVEV (reference sequence). CDR3 in DNA: TGTGCCAGCAGTTTACTACCAGGGGAAACCGGGGAGCTGTTTTTT. Translating it yields CASSLLPGETGELFF.

There are a few counts of this clone. The CDR3 here is CASSLGGQDTQYF. The CDR3 region has the DNA TGTGCCAGCAGCTTAGGGGGACAAGATACGCAGTATTTT. This chain links TRBV7-2 with TRBJ2-3; a weak D match, TRBD1 (6 bases). V dropped 1 base and J dropped 5 bases, with 7 bases sitting between them. CDR3 length equals 13 residues. CDR1 SGHTA and CDR2 FQGNSA come from the germline V gene.

This sequence joins TRBV19 and TRBJ2-7; 8 bases align to TRBD1. Germline CDR1 is LNHDA and CDR2 is SQIVND (reference sequence). The CDR3 covers 14 residues. With V trimmed by 4 bases and J by 5 bases, 7 bases remained unmatched. The CDR3 here is CASSTSLDRDEQYV. The CDR3 nucleotides read TGTGCCAGTAGTACCAGTTTGGACAGGGACGAGCAGTACGTC.

This clone came up a few times. Other DNA sequences in the same sample also yield this CDR3. This chain connects TRBV29-1 to TRBJ1-5; a possible D gene is TRBD1 (6 bases). Trimming left V 6 bases short and J 0 bases short, with 12 bases between. Germline V CDR1 and CDR2: SQVTM, ANQGSEA. The CDR3 is made up of 14 amino acids. The CDR3 DNA sequence: TGCAGCGTCAAACAGGGAAATAGCAATCAGCCCCAGCATTTT. Protein sequence: CSVKQGNSNQPQHF.

V gene TRBV28 combines with J gene TRBJ1-3, with 9 bases lining up with TRBD1. J was trimmed by 4 bases and V by 6 bases; bases with no gene match: 7. The CDR3 length is 15 residues. Germline CDR1 and CDR2: MDHEN and SYDVKM. The CDR3 nucleotides are TGTGCCAGCAGCCTGGGACAGGGTAACGGAAACACCATATATTTT. It codes for CASSLGQGNGNTIYF.

This clone was seen once. The rearrangement joins TRBV5-1 to TRBJ1-6; 9 bases align to TRBD1. Losses at the gene ends were 4 bases for V and 7 bases for J; bases not matched to a gene: 3. The germline V gene encodes CDR1 SGHRS and CDR2 YFSETQ. The CDR3 runs 14 residues. The CDR3 region has the DNA TGCGCCAGCAGCCTGGACAGGGGAAATTCACCCCTCCACTTT. Amino acid sequence: CASSLDRGNSPLHF.

The chain carries TRBV9 and TRBJ1-1; TRBD1 is a possible D gene (5 bases). Deletions cut 0 bases from V and 5 bases from J, with 8 bases between. From germline, CDR1 is SGDLS and CDR2 YYNGEE. This CDR3 is 13 amino acids long. CDR3 residues: CASSVAGETEAFF. CDR3 sequence (DNA): TGTGCCAGCAGCGTAGCGGGGGAGACTGAAGCTTTCTTT.

The chain has TRBV21-1 and TRBJ2-1; the DNA was not used to check the table's D call, TRBD2. TRBV21-1 is listed as a pseudogene. This CDR3 is 14 amino acids long. The CDR3 coding sequence is TGTGCCAGCAGCAAAATGAGCGATTCCAATGAGCAGTTCTTC. The encoded protein is CASSKMSDSNEQFF.

V usage is TRBV15 and J usage is TRBJ1-3; 8 bases align to TRBD1. V was pared by 2 bases and J by 2 bases, with 2 bases of the junction left unmatched. Germline V gene lookup returns CDR1 LNHNV and CDR2 YYDKDF (reference sequence). The CDR3 loop spans 15 amino acids. CDR3: CATSRLQGAGNTIYF. The DNA for the CDR3 is TGTGCCACCAGCAGATTACAGGGGGCTGGAAACACCATATATTTT.

This chain joins TRBV7-2 and TRBJ1-2; 7 nucleotides match TRBD1. Germline V gene lookup returns CDR1 SGHTA and CDR2 FQGNSA. V shed 1 base and J 6 bases; nucleotides not matched to a gene: 8. This CDR3 contains 15 residues. The CDR3 reads CASSLGDSYRDGYTF. CDR3 nucleotide sequence: TGTGCCAGCAGCTTAGGGGACAGCTATCGGGATGGCTACACCTTC.

V usage is TRBV5-6 and J usage is TRBJ1-2; D is perhaps TRBD1 (6 bases). Germline-derived CDR1 and CDR2 are SGHDT and YYEEEE. This CDR3 spans 15 amino acids. V shed 1 base and J shed 4 bases, with 14 bases lying between them. Written as DNA, the CDR3 is TGTGCCAGCAGCTTGAGTCCAGGGGTGGGCTATGGCTACACCTTC. Protein product: CASSLSPGVGYGYTF. The whole variable domain, remainder taken from reference TRBV5-6 and TRBJ1-2, is DAGVTQSPTHLIKTRGQQVTLRCSPKSGHDTVSWYQQALGQGPQFIFQYYEEEERQRGNFPDRFSGHQFPNYSSELNVNALLLGDSALYLCASSLSPGVGYGYTFGSGTRLTVV.

The rearrangement uses TRBV5-4 and TRBJ2-3, with 10 bases that match TRBD1. The germline V gene has CDR1 SGHNT and CDR2 YYREEE (reference sequence). The CDR3 is made up of 15 amino acids. The V gene end was trimmed by 3 bases and the J gene end by 1 base; junction bases not matched to a gene: 2. The CDR3 DNA reads as TGTGCCAGCAGCTCAGGGACAGGGGGCACAGATACGCAGTATTTT. Protein: CASSSGTGGTDTQYF.

The chain carries TRBV2 and TRBJ2-7; a possible D gene is TRBD1 (6 bases). Trimming removed 6 bases from V and 4 bases from J, with 10 bases in between. This CDR3 comprises 12 residues. In germline, CDR1 is SNHLY, CDR2 FYNNEI. The CDR3 spells CASSTGIYEQYF. In nucleotides, the CDR3 is TGTGCCAGCAGCACAGGGATATACGAGCAGTACTTC.